These 5 T cell receptor beta chains were sequenced from one sample in a study of cytomegalovirus exposure and HLA in healthy donors. Generated by immunoSEQ multiplex PCR, the TCRdb table keeps only in-frame clones and is missing some. Here the sample spans 45,000 to 55,000 clones, over 75% being singletons. The source material was PBMCs. All receptors come from a woman in her twenties or thirties in good health and CMV-seronegative.

The chain recombines TRBV30 with TRBJ1-1, with D unclear. Germline V gives CDR1 GTSNPN, CDR2 SVGIG (reference sequence). The CDR3 has 14 amino acids. The V and J ends lost 0 bases and 1 base respectively, with 9 bases between them. The CDR3 region is CAWSVGRRNTEAFF. The CDR3 nucleotides read TGTGCCTGGAGTGTGGGCAGACGGAACACTGAAGCTTTCTTT.

The rearrangement joins TRBV9 to TRBJ2-3, with 8 bases fitting TRBD1. The CDR3 is 15 amino acids. The junction had 5 bases not matched to a gene; V was cut back by 2 bases and J by 3 bases. CDR1 is SGDLS and CDR2 is YYNGEE in the germline V gene. CDR3 sequence: CASSVTGDGTDTQYF. In nucleotides, the CDR3 is TGTGCCAGCAGCGTGACAGGGGATGGGACAGATACGCAGTATTTT. The entire variable domain, with the rest obtained from reference TRBV9 and TRBJ2-3, is as follows: DSGVTQTPKHLITATGQRVTLRCSPRSGDLSVYWYQQSLDQGLQFLIQYYNGEERAKGNILERFSAQQFPDLHSELNLSSLELGDSALYFCASSVTGDGTDTQYFGPGTRLTVL.

CDR3 coding DNA: TGTGCCAGCAGTTTAGGACTAGCGGGAAATTCCTACGAGCAGTACTTC. Its protein is CASSLGLAGNSYEQYF. The gene calls are TRBV27 and TRBJ2-7; 12 bases line up with TRBD2. The CDR3 length is 16 residues. From germline, CDR1 is MNHEY and CDR2 SMNVEV (reference sequence). Losses at the gene ends were 2 bases for V and 1 base for J; bases not matched to a gene: 3.

The genes are TRBV5-5 and TRBJ1-3; TRBD1 aligns across 8 bases. V was pared by 4 bases and J by 4 bases, with 10 bases of the junction left unmatched. Germline V lookup: CDR1 SGHKS, CDR2 YYEKEE (reference sequence). The CDR3 has 16 amino acids. The CDR3 DNA reads TGTGCCAGCAGCACTCGGACAGGGCAAGGAGGAAACACCATATATTTT. Translated, it gives CASSTRTGQGGNTIYF.

V is TRBV7-2 and J is TRBJ2-2; possibly TRBD2 for D (6 bases). The CDR3 length is 17 residues. The V end lost 5 bases, the J end lost 4 bases, and 20 bases lay between the germline ends. Germline-derived CDR1 and CDR2 are SGHTA and FQGNSA. The CDR3 DNA reads TGTGCCAGCAGCCCCCCAGAGACTAGACCTAGCACCGGGGAGCTGTTTTTT. Amino acid sequence: CASSPPETRPSTGELFF.